Shown below are 29 T cell receptor beta chains from a single sample sequenced in a study of T cell responses to AZD1222 COVID-19 vaccine. Using immunoSEQ multiplex PCR, the repertoire was profiled, and TCRdb retains in-frame clones only, with some absent. The sample includes some 170,000 clones, approximately 90% seen only once; the top ten take approximately 1.8%. Source: peripheral blood, taken 28 days after the second AZD1222 dose. The receptor source for this set is an adult who received the AZD1222 COVID-19 vaccine.

This clone has just one count. The chain joins TRBV9 to TRBJ1-2; D call uncertain. V lost 0 bases, J lost 4 bases, and 7 bases lay in between. The CDR3 runs 13 residues. CDR1 and CDR2 (germline): SGDLS, YYNGEE. The CDR3 sequence is CASSVGGSYGYTF. The CDR3 DNA follows: TGTGCCAGCAGCGTAGGGGGTTCCTATGGCTACACCTTC.

This clone was counted only a few times. The chain combines TRBV28 with TRBJ1-2, with unresolved D. V was clipped by 3 bases and J by 3 bases, with 8 bases between them. CDR1 and CDR2 from the germline V gene are MDHEN and SYDVKM. This CDR3 contains 13 residues. CDR3 sequence: CASSFGRYYGYTF. The DNA of the CDR3 is TGTGCCAGCAGTTTCGGCAGATACTATGGCTACACCTTC.

The chain uses TRBV5-1 and TRBJ2-3; 11 positions agree with TRBD2. CDR3 length: 15 amino acids. Looked up from germline, CDR1 is SGHRS and CDR2 is YFSETQ. V trimming: 7 bases; J trimming: 5 bases; junction bases outside the gene matches: 9. The CDR3 sequence: CASFDLAGGRDTQYF. The DNA of the CDR3 is TGCGCCAGCTTCGATCTAGCGGGAGGTAGAGATACGCAGTATTTT.

This clone has a single count. The J gene is TRBJ1-1, the V gene TRBV5-5; the D gene is possibly TRBD1 (6 bases). This CDR3 spans 13 amino acids. Looked up from germline, CDR1 is SGHKS and CDR2 is YYEKEE (reference sequence). V was shortened by 4 bases and J by 8 bases, with 15 bases between the two germline ends. The CDR3, as DNA: TGTGCCAGCAGCCCAAGGGGGGGCAGGGAAGCTTTCTTT. Its protein is CASSPRGGREAFF.

The CDR3 DNA is TGTGCCAGTTCGGGGGGACAGGTGAACACCGGGGAGCTGTTTTTT. This gives the protein CASSGGQVNTGELFF. The V call is TRBV19, the J call TRBJ2-2, with a possible D match to TRBD1 (8 bases). CDR1 LNHDA and CDR2 SQIVND come from the germline V gene (reference sequence). The CDR3 has 15 amino acids. The V and J ends lost 8 bases and 1 base respectively, with 14 bases between them.

The V call is TRBV7-3, the J call TRBJ2-1, with 8 bases identical to TRBD1. The CDR3 loop spans 15 amino acids. Germline V gene lookup returns CDR1 SGHTA and CDR2 FQGTGA. Losses at the gene ends were 5 bases for V and 6 bases for J; bases not matched to a gene: 9. The CDR3 region has the DNA TGTGCCAGCAGCCCACAGGGGGGTGCCCTCAATGAGCAGTTCTTC. Its translation is CASSPQGGALNEQFF.

This CDR3 reads CASSLAGTSGTINEQFF. CDR3 DNA sequence: TGTGCCAGCAGCTTAGCGGGGACTAGCGGGACCATCAATGAGCAGTTCTTC. The J gene is TRBJ2-1, the V gene TRBV7-9; the match to TRBD2 covers 13 bases. Germline CDR1 and CDR2: SEHNR and FQNEAQ (reference sequence). The CDR3 spans 17 residues. V was pared by 0 bases and J by 6 bases, with 5 bases of the junction left unmatched.

This chain connects TRBV6-5 to TRBJ1-1, with 10 positions matching TRBD1. This CDR3 comprises 14 residues. Trimming removed 6 bases from V and 5 bases from J; junction bases left unmatched: 6. Germline CDR1 is MNHEY and CDR2 is SVGAGI. This chain's CDR3 is CASRRQGARTEAFF. The CDR3 DNA reads as TGTGCCAGCAGGAGACAGGGGGCGAGGACTGAAGCTTTCTTT.

V gene TRBV30 combines with J gene TRBJ1-2; no clear D. Trimming took 3 bases from V and 3 from J, leaving 11 bases between them. The length of the CDR3 is 13 residues. Germline V CDR1 and CDR2: GTSNPN, SVGIG (reference sequence). The chain's CDR3 is CAWRQVTDYGYTF. The CDR3 DNA follows: TGTGCCTGGAGGCAGGTAACGGACTATGGCTACACCTTC.

The chain recombines TRBV5-1 with TRBJ1-3; a weak D match, TRBD1 (5 bases). Germline V gives CDR1 SGHRS, CDR2 YFSETQ. V shed 2 bases and J shed 3 bases, with 15 bases lying between them. The CDR3 consists of 16 residues. The CDR3 is CASSFTRGRSGNTIYF. The DNA for the CDR3 is TGCGCCAGCAGCTTCACCCGGGGACGGAGTGGAAACACCATATATTTT.

The chain couples TRBV7-6 to TRBJ2-2, with D unresolved. Germline assignment: CDR1 SGHVS and CDR2 FNYEAQ. The CDR3 covers 14 residues. The V and J ends lost 2 bases and 0 bases respectively, with 4 bases between them. CDR3 region: CASSLKPNTGELFF. In nucleotides, the CDR3 is TGTGCCAGCAGCTTAAAACCGAACACCGGGGAGCTGTTTTTT.

The chain employs TRBV12-3 or TRBV12-4 and TRBJ1-3; D is unresolved. V dropped 7 bases and J dropped 0 bases, with 4 bases sitting between them. This CDR3 contains 12 residues. CDR3 coding DNA: TGTGCCAGCACCTACTCTGGAAACACCATATATTTT. Translated: CASTYSGNTIYF.

The chain is built from TRBV10-3 and TRBJ2-5, with unresolved D. This CDR3 has 11 amino acids. Germline CDR1 reads ENHRY; CDR2 reads SYGVKD. V was pared by 3 bases and J by 5 bases, with 4 bases between. The CDR3 nucleotides are TGTGCCATCAGTGATGGGGAGACCCAGTACTTC. Its translation is CAISDGETQYF.

This sequence joins TRBV30 and TRBJ2-1; 8 bases agree with TRBD2. Trimming at V came to 1 base and at J to 9 bases, leaving 14 bases not matched to a gene. There are 16 residues in the CDR3. CDR1 is GTSNPN, CDR2 SVGIG, per germline (reference sequence). CDR3 DNA: TGTGCCTGGAGTGATGTGGGCAGCGGGAGTCCCGGTGAGCAGTTCTTC. Translated: CAWSDVGSGSPGEQFF.

This sequence joins TRBV10-2 and TRBJ1-2; 9 nucleotides line up with TRBD1. Germline V gene sequence: CDR1 WSHSY, CDR2 SAAADI. The CDR3 spans 14 residues. With 6 bases clipped from V and 4 bases from J, the junction kept 6 bases outside the gene matches. DNA for the CDR3: TGCGCCAGCAGCGATACAGGGGGCGGCTATGGCTACACCTTC. Translated, it gives CASSDTGGGYGYTF.

The chain carries TRBV12-3 or TRBV12-4 and TRBJ1-4; D is undetermined. V lost 1 base to trimming and J lost 13 bases, with 10 bases between them. The CDR3 consists of 12 residues. The chain's CDR3 is CASSLVRERLFF. CDR3 in DNA: TGTGCCAGCAGTTTAGTAAGGGAGAGACTGTTTTTT.

The CDR3 loop is CASSQELGDEQYF. The CDR3 nucleotides are TGCGCCAGCAGCCAGGAATTGGGGGACGAGCAGTACTTC. The chain combines TRBV5-1 with TRBJ2-7; D possibly uses TRBD1 or TRBD2 (5 bases each). The CDR3 has 13 amino acids. CDR1 is SGHRS, CDR2 YFSETQ, per germline. V lost 4 bases, J lost 5 bases, and 13 bases lay in between.

The J gene is TRBJ2-3, the V gene TRBV2, with 14 bases matching TRBD2. This CDR3 comprises 15 residues. Trimming at V came to 8 bases and at J to 6 bases, leaving 7 bases not matched to a gene. Germline V lookup: CDR1 SNHLY, CDR2 FYNNEI. CDR3 in DNA: TGTGCCAGCGGCGATCGGACTAGCGGGAGGGATACGCAGTATTTT. Its protein product is CASGDRTSGRDTQYF.

The chain employs TRBV15 and TRBJ2-7, with 7 bases fitting TRBD2. Germline-derived CDR1 and CDR2 are LNHNV and YYDKDF (reference sequence). The V segment lost 2 bases and the J segment 6 bases; nucleotides outside the gene matches: 4. The CDR3 runs 13 residues. Written as DNA, the CDR3 is TGTGCCACCAGCAGACCAGGGAGGGCCGAGCAGTACTTC. This codes for CATSRPGRAEQYF. Full variable domain (rest looked up from reference TRBV15 and TRBJ2-7): DAMVIQNPRYQVTQFGKPVTLSCSQTLNHNVMYWYQQKSSQAPKLLFHYYDKDFNNEADTPDNFQSRRPNTSFCFLDIRSPGLGDTAMYLCATSRPGRAEQYFGPGTRLTVT.

The sample holds one count of this clone. J is TRBJ2-1 and V is TRBV11-2; 10 bases line up with TRBD2. Losses at the gene ends were 3 bases for V and 5 bases for J; bases not matched to a gene: 1. CDR3 length equals 14 residues. The germline CDR1 and CDR2 sequences are SGHAT and FQNNGV. CDR3 sequence (DNA): TGTGCCAGCAGCTTTACTAGCGGGAACAATGAGCAGTTCTTC. The encoded protein is CASSFTSGNNEQFF.

V and J are TRBV7-9 and TRBJ1-5; a possible D gene is TRBD1 (5 bases). V shed 1 base and J shed 5 bases, with 12 bases lying between them. Germline values: CDR1 SEHNR, CDR2 FQNEAQ (reference sequence). The CDR3 length is 15 residues. The CDR3 region has the DNA TGTGCCAGCAGCTTAGGGCAGGGTGCCGATCAGCCCCAGCATTTT. Its translation: CASSLGQGADQPQHF. Supplemented by reference TRBV7-9 and TRBJ1-5, the full variable domain reads DTGVSQNPRHKITKRGQNVTFRCDPISEHNRLYWYRQTLGQGPEFLTYFQNEAQLEKSRLLSDRFSAERPKGSFSTLEIQRTEQGDSAMYLCASSLGQGADQPQHFGDGTRLSIL.

This clone was recorded only once. The rearrangement uses TRBV27 and TRBJ1-6; 9 bases match TRBD1. CDR1 is MNHEY and CDR2 is SMNVEV in the germline V gene (reference sequence). The CDR3 is 14 residues long. Losses at the gene ends were 7 bases for V and 7 bases for J; bases not matched to a gene: 5. As DNA, the CDR3 is TGTGCCAGCACTGGGACAGGGAGGAATTCACCCCTCCACTTT. It encodes CASTGTGRNSPLHF.

The chain combines TRBV6-6 with TRBJ2-6; 10 bases line up with TRBD1. The junction had 7 bases not matched to a gene; V was cut back by 5 bases and J by 0 bases. The CDR3 has 18 residues. Germline lookup yields CDR1 MNHNY and CDR2 SVGAGI (reference sequence). The CDR3: CASSLGQGVNSGANVLTF. The CDR3 bases are TGTGCCAGCAGTCTAGGACAGGGGGTAAACTCTGGGGCCAACGTCCTGACTTTC.

The J gene is TRBJ2-7, the V gene TRBV3-1 (or the pseudogene TRBV3-2); weak D call: TRBD2 (5 bases). Trimming cost V 4 bases and J 0 bases, with 13 bases left between them. Per the germline V gene, CDR1 is LGHDT and CDR2 is YNNKEL (reference sequence). CDR3 length: 15 residues. The CDR3 DNA sequence: TGTGCCAGCAGCCCCGGAGCGGTAATCTCCTACGAGCAGTACTTC. Protein product: CASSPGAVISYEQYF.

The chain links TRBV5-5 to TRBJ2-4; no firm D call. Trimming left V 0 bases short and J 0 bases short, with 4 bases between. CDR3 length: 14 residues. Looked up from germline, CDR1 is SGHKS and CDR2 is YYEKEE (reference sequence). The CDR3 is CASSLDLAKNIQYF. The CDR3 DNA reads TGTGCCAGCAGCTTGGATCTAGCCAAAAACATTCAGTACTTC.

V and J are TRBV5-1 and TRBJ1-2, with D perhaps matching TRBD1 (6 bases). The CDR3 totals 14 residues. Germline-derived CDR1 and CDR2 are SGHRS and YFSETQ. V was shortened by 0 bases and J by 4 bases, with 10 bases between the two germline ends. CDR3 sequence (DNA): TGCGCCAGCAGCTTGGGGACAGAAGTCTATGGCTACACCTTC. This encodes CASSLGTEVYGYTF.

This chain uses TRBV30 with TRBJ1-3, with D tentatively TRBD1 (5 bases). Per germline, CDR1 GTSNPN and CDR2 SVGIG (reference sequence). The CDR3 spans 15 residues. Trimming removed 0 bases from V and 0 bases from J, with 9 bases in between. CDR3 nucleotide sequence: TGTGCCTGGAGTGTAGGACATTTCTCTGGAAACACCATATATTTT. It encodes CAWSVGHFSGNTIYF.

The gene calls are TRBV28 and TRBJ1-5, with 8 bases lining up with TRBD1. Trimming removed 6 bases from V and 7 bases from J; junction bases left unmatched: 8. Germline CDR1 and CDR2: MDHEN and SYDVKM. The CDR3 has 14 residues. As DNA, the CDR3 is TGTGCCAGCAGGCCCCAGGGGGCTAAGCAGCCCCAGCATTTT. Its translation: CASRPQGAKQPQHF.

The chain joins TRBV5-1 to TRBJ2-3, with D possibly TRBD1 on 6 matching bases. The CDR3 has 15 amino acids. In germline, CDR1 is SGHRS, CDR2 YFSETQ. Trimming took 2 bases from V and 4 from J, leaving 14 bases between them. The CDR3 bases are TGCGCCAGCAGCTTACAGGGAGAGAGGGCAGATACGCAGTATTTT. Translated: CASSLQGERADTQYF.